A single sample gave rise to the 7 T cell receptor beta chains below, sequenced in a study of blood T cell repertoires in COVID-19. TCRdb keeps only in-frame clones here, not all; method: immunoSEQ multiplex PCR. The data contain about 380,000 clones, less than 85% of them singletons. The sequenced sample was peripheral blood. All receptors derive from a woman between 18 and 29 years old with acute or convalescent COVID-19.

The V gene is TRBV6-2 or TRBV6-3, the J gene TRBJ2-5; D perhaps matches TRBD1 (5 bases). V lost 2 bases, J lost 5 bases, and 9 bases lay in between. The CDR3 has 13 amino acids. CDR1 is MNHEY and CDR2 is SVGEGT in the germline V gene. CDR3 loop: CASSYPGIETQYF. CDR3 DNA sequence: TGTGCCAGCAGTTACCCAGGGATTGAGACCCAGTACTTC.

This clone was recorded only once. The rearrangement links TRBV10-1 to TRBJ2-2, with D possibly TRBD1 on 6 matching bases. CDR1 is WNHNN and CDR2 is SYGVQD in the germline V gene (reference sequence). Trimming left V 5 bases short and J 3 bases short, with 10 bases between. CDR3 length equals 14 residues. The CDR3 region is CASSRTEYTGELFF. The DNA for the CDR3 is TGCGCCAGCAGTCGGACAGAGTACACCGGGGAGCTGTTTTTT.

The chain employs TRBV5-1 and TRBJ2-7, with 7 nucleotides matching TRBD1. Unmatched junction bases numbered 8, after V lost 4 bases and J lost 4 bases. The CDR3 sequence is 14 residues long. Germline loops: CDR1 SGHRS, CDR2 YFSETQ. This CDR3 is CASSPQGSGYEQYF. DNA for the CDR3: TGCGCCAGCAGCCCACAGGGGTCGGGATACGAGCAGTACTTC.

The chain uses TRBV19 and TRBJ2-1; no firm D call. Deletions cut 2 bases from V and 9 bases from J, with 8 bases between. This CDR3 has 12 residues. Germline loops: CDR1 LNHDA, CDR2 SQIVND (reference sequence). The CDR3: CASSIPYSEQFF. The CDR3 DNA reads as TGTGCCAGTAGTATACCCTATTCTGAGCAGTTCTTC.

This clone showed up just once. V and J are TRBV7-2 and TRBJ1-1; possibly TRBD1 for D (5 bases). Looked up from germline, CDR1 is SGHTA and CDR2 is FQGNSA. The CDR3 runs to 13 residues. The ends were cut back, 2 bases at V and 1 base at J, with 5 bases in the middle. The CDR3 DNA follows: TGTGCCAGCAGCTTAACAGGGAACACTGAAGCTTTCTTT. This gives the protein CASSLTGNTEAFF.

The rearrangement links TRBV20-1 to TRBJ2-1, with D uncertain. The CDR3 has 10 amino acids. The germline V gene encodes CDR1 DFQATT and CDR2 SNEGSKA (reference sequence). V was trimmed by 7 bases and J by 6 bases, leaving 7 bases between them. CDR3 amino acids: CSVTVNEQFF. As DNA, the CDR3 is TGCAGTGTAACTGTCAATGAGCAGTTCTTC.

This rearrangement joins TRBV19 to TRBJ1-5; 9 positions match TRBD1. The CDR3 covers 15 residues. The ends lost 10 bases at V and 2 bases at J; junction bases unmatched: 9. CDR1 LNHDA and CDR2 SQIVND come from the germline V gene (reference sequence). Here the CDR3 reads CATWDRASGNQPQHF. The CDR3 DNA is TGTGCCACCTGGGACAGGGCTTCGGGCAATCAGCCCCAGCATTTT.